Listed below are T cell receptor beta chains from one sample, sequenced in a study of T cell responses to AZD1222 COVID-19 vaccine. Sequencing was performed with immunoSEQ multiplex PCR; in TCRdb, only in-frame clones are kept and a portion is missing. The sample consists of some 200,000 clones, roughly nine tenths of them appearing once. Material: peripheral blood, obtained 28 days after the second AZD1222 dose. The origin of the receptors is an adult who received the AZD1222 COVID-19 vaccine. Both conserved end residues are part of each CDR3. The D gene is left open where the match is weak. Clone size is stated in some rows and not others, as once, few, many or a class when expanded.

CASSLGEKLFF TGTGCCAGCAGTTTAGGGGAAAAACTGTTTTTT TRBV12-3/TRBV12-4 . . TRBJ1-4
CASRLAGALTEAFF TGTGCCAGCAGGCTAGCGGGGGCGCTGACTGAAGCTTTCTTT TRBV7-8 . . TRBJ1-1
CASSLAPGRNYEQYF TGCGCCAGCAGCTTGGCCCCAGGGAGGAACTACGAGCAGTACTTC TRBV5-1 . . TRBJ2-7
CASTLVPRETQYF TGTGCCAGCACTTTGGTGCCCCGGGAGACCCAGTACTTC TRBV2 . . TRBJ2-5
CASSKIETQYF TGTGCCAGCAGCAAAATAGAGACCCAGTACTTC TRBV21-1 . . TRBJ2-5
CASSLTGDGNYGYTF TGTGCCAGCAGCCTTACCGGGGACGGTAACTATGGCTACACCTTC TRBV5-6 . few TRBJ1-2
CASSSGTEAFF TGTGCCAGCAGTTCTGGCACTGAAGCTTTCTTT TRBV6-2/TRBV6-3 . . TRBJ1-1
CASSQDLAGAKNIQYF TGTGCCAGCAGCCAAGATTTGGCGGGGGCCAAAAACATTCAGTACTTC TRBV4-2 . . TRBJ2-4
CASSFGGAAYEQYF TGTGCCAGCAGCTTTGGCGGGGCTGCCTACGAGCAGTACTTC TRBV7-8 . once TRBJ2-7
CASSQNIGRNEQFF TGTGCCAGCAGCCAAAATATTGGTCGCAATGAGCAGTTCTTC TRBV11-2 . . TRBJ2-1
CAISESLGNTDTQYF TGTGCCATCAGTGAGTCTCTGGGAAACACAGATACGCAGTATTTT TRBV10-3 . . TRBJ2-3
CAWSRVSLGGYTF TGTGCCTGGAGTCGGGTCAGCCTGGGGGGCTACACCTTC TRBV30 . few TRBJ1-2
CATKEGESYGYTF TGCGCCACCAAGGAGGGGGAGAGCTATGGCTACACCTTC TRBV10-1 . . TRBJ1-2
CASSPFVSTDTQYF TGTGCCAGCAGCCCCTTTGTGAGCACAGATACGCAGTATTTT TRBV6-5 . once TRBJ2-3